This T cell receptor (beta chain) was retrieved from a study of CD8+ T cells in alopecia areata. V gave up 4 bases and J gave up 6 bases, with 10 bases separating them. The CDR3 sequence is 12 residues long. CDR1 and CDR2 from the germline V gene are LGHNA and YSLEER. Isolated RNA was reverse transcribed into cDNA used as the sequencing template. Clones were read by immunoSEQ multiplex PCR, and TCRdb kept only the in-frame ones, dropping some. The table has some 110,000 clones, around three fifths seen once; the top ten hold more than 9%. The treatment was: oral pan-JAK inhibitor, 5-10 mg twice daily.

This sequence originates from a human donor with alopecia areata. This rearrangement joins TRBV4-3 to TRBJ2-7; tentative D call: TRBD2 (6 bases). This specimen consisted of CD8+ T cells sorted from blood, obtained at week 24, from a patient treated with tofacitinib. The CDR3 loop is CASSLGGGEQYF. The CDR3, as DNA: TGCGCCAGCAGCCTCGGGGGAGGCGAGCAGTACTTC.